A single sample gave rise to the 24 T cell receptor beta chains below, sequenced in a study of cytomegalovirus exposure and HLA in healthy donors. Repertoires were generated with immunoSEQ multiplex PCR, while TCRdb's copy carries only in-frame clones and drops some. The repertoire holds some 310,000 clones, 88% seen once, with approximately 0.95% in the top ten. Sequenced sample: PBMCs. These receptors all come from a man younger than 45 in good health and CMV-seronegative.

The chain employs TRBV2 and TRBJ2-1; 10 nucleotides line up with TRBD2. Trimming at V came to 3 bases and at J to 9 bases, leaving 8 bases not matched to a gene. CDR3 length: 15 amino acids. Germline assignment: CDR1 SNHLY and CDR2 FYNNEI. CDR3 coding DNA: TGTGCCAGCAGTGAGGAAGCGGGGGGGCCGTTTGAGCAGTTCTTC. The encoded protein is CASSEEAGGPFEQFF.

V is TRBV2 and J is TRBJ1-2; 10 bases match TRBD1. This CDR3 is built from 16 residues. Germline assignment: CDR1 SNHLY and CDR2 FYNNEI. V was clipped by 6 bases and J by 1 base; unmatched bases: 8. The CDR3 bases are TGTGCCAGCAGGAAGGAGGGACAGGGGAATAACTATGGCTACACCTTC. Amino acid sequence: CASRKEGQGNNYGYTF.

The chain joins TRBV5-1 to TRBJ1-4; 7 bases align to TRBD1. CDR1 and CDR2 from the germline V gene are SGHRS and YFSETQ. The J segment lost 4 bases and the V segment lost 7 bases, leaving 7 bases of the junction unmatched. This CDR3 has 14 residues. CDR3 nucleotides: TGCGCCAGCGGACCGACAGGGCATAATGAAAAACTGTTTTTT. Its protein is CASGPTGHNEKLFF. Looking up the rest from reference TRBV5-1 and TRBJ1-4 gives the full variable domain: KAGVTQTPRYLIKTRGQQVTLSCSPISGHRSVSWYQQTPGQGLQFLFEYFSETQRNKGNFPGRFSGRQFSNSRSEMNVSTLELGDSALYLCASGPTGHNEKLFFGSGTQLSVL.

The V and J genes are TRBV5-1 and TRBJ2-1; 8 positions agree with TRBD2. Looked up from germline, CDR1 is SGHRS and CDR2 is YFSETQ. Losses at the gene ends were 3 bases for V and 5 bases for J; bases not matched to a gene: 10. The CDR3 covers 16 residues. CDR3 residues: CASSSRTGLDNNEQFF. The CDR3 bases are TGCGCCAGCAGCTCCCGAACGGGACTAGACAACAATGAGCAGTTCTTC. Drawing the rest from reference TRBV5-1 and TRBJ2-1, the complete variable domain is KAGVTQTPRYLIKTRGQQVTLSCSPISGHRSVSWYQQTPGQGLQFLFEYFSETQRNKGNFPGRFSGRQFSNSRSEMNVSTLELGDSALYLCASSSRTGLDNNEQFFGPGTRLTVL.

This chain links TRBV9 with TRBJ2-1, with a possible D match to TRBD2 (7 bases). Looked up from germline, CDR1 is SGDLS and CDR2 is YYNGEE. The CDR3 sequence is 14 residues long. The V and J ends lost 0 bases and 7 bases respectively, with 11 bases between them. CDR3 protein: CASSVGGGANEQFF. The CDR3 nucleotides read TGTGCCAGCAGCGTAGGTGGGGGGGCTAATGAGCAGTTCTTC.

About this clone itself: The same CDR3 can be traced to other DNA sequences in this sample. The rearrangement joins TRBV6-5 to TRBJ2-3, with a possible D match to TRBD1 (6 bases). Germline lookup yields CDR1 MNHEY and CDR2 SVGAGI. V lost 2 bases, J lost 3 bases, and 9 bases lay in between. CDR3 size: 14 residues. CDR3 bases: TGTGCCAGCAGTTACCGGACAGCTACAGATACGCAGTATTTT. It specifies CASSYRTATDTQYF.

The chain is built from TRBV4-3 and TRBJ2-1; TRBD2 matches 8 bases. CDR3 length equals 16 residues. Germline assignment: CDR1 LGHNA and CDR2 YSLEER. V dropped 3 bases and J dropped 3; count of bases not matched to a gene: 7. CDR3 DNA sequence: TGCGCCAGCAGCCAGAACCCGCTAGCGGGCTACAATGAGCAGTTCTTC. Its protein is CASSQNPLAGYNEQFF.

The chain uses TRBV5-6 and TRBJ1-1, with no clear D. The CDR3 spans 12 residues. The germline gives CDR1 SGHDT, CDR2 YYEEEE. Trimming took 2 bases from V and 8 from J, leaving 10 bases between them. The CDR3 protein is CASSFEVREAFF. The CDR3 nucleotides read TGTGCCAGCAGCTTTGAGGTGAGGGAAGCTTTCTTT.

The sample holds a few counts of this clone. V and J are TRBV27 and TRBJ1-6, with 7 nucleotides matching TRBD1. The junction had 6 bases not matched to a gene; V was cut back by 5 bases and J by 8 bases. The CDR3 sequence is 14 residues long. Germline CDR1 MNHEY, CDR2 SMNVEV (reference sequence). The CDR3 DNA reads TGTGCCAGCAGTCTTGGACAGGTTCATTCACCCCTCCACTTT. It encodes CASSLGQVHSPLHF.

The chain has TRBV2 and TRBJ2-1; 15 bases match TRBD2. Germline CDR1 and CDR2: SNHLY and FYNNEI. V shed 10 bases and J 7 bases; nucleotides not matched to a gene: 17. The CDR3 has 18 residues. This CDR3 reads CATGGRTSGGASRNEQFF. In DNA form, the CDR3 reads TGTGCCACCGGAGGGCGGACTAGCGGGGGGGCCTCGAGGAATGAGCAGTTCTTC.

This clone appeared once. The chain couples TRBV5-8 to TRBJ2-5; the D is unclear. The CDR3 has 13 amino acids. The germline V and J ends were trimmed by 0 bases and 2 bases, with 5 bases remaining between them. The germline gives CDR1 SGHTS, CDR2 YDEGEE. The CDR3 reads CASSLEEQETQYF. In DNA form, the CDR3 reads TGTGCCAGCAGCTTGGAGGAGCAAGAGACCCAGTACTTC.

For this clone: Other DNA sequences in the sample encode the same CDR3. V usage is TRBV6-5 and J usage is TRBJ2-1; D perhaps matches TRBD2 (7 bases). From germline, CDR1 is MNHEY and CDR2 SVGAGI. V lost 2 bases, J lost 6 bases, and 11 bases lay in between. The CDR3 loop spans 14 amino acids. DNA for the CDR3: TGTGCCAGCAGTTACGAGGGGGGGCGCAATGAGCAGTTCTTC. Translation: CASSYEGGRNEQFF.

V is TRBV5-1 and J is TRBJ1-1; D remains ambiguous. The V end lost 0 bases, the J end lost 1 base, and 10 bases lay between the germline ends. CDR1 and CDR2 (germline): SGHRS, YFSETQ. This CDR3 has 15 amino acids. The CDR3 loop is CASSLAGEPNTEAFF. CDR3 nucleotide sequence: TGCGCCAGCAGCTTGGCCGGGGAGCCGAACACTGAAGCTTTCTTT. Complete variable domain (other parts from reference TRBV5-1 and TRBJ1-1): KAGVTQTPRYLIKTRGQQVTLSCSPISGHRSVSWYQQTPGQGLQFLFEYFSETQRNKGNFPGRFSGRQFSNSRSEMNVSTLELGDSALYLCASSLAGEPNTEAFFGQGTRLTVV.

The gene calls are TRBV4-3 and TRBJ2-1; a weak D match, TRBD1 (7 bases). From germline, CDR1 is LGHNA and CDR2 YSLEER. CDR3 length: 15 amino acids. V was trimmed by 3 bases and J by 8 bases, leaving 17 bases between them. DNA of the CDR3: TGCGCCAGCAGCCATCGAGGAGGGGGCAAGGATGAGCAGTTCTTC. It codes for CASSHRGGGKDEQFF.

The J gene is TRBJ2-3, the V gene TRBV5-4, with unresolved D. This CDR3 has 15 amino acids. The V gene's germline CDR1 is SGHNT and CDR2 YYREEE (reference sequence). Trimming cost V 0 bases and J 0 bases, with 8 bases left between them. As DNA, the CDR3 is TGTGCCAGCAGCTTGGACTGGGCTAGCACAGATACGCAGTATTTT. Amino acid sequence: CASSLDWASTDTQYF.

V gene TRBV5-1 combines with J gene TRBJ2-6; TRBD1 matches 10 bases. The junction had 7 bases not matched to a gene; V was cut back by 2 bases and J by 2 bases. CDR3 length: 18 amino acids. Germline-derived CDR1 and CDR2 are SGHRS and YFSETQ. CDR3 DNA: TGCGCCAGCAGCTTTTTGACAGGGGGCGCAGCTGGGGCCAACGTCCTGACTTTC. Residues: CASSFLTGGAAGANVLTF.

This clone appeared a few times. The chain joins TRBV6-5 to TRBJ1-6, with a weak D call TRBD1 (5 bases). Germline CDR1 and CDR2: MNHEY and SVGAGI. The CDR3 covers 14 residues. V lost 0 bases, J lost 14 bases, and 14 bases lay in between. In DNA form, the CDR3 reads TGTGCCAGCAGTTACTCGGAGGGACCAGGGACCCTCCACTTT. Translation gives CASSYSEGPGTLHF.

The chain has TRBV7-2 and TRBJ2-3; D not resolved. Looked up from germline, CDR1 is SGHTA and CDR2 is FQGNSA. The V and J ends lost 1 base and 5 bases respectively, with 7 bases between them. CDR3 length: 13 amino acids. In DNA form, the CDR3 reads TGTGCCAGCAGCTTAGGGTGGAGAGATACGCAGTATTTT. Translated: CASSLGWRDTQYF.

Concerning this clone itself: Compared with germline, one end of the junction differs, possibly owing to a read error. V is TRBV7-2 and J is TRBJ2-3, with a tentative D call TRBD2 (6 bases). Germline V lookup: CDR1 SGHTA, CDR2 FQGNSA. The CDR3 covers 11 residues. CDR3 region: CASSFFAGLGF. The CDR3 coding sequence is TGTGCCAGCAGCTTTTTCGCGGGGTTGGGGTTT.

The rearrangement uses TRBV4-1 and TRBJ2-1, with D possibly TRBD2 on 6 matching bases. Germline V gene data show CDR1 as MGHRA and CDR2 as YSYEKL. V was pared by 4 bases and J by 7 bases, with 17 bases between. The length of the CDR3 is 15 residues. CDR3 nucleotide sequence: TGCGCCAGCAGCCCCAGCCTAGGAGGGCGGAATGAGCAGTTCTTC. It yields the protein CASSPSLGGRNEQFF.

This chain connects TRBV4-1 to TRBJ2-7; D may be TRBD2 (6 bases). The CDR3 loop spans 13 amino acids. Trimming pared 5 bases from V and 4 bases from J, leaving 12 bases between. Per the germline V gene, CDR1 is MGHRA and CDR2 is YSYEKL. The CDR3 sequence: CASSLRLVYEQYF. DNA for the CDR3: TGCGCCAGCAGCTTACGACTAGTATACGAGCAGTACTTC.

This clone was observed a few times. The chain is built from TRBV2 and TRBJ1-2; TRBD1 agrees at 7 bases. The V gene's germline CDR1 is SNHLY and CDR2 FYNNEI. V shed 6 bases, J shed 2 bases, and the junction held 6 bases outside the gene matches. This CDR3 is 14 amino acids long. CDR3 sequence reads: CASSVDRANYGYTF. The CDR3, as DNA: TGTGCCAGCAGCGTTGACAGGGCGAACTATGGCTACACCTTC.

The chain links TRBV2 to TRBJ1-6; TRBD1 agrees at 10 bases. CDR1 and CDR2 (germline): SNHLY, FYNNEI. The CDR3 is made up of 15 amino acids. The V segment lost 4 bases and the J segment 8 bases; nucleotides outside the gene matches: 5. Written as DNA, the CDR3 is TGTGCCAGCAGTGGGGGACAGGGGCGATATTCACCCCTCCACTTT. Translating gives CASSGGQGRYSPLHF.

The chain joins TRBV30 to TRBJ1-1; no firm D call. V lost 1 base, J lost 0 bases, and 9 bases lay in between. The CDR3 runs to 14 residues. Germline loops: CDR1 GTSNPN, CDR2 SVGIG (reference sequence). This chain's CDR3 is CAWSARRVNTEAFF. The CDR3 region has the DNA TGTGCCTGGAGTGCGAGGCGCGTGAACACTGAAGCTTTCTTT.